A selection of T cell receptor beta chains follows, all from one sample in a study of blood T cell repertoires in COVID-19. Produced via immunoSEQ multiplex PCR; TCRdb's table is partial and in-frame only. Of 100,000 to 150,000 clones listed, about 79% are singletons. Sequencing was performed on peripheral blood. Receptor source: a man aged 35 to 55 with active or convalescent COVID-19. The CDR3 runs from the conserved cysteine through the conserved F or W. A clone size is listed for some rows: how often the clone was seen (once, few, many), or a class if it is expanded.

>TRBV9|TRBJ2-3|.
CASSVTLAGGTDTQYF
>TRBV6-5|TRBJ1-1|.
CASSTRQGSDTEAFF
>TRBV24-1|TRBJ2-5|few
CATSERGLAGAQETQYF
>TRBV18|TRBJ1-4|.
CASSSRYPDEKLFF
>TRBV28|TRBJ1-5|few
CASSPQGGAPQPQHF
>TRBV11-2|TRBJ1-1|.
CASSLDRGDAFF
>TRBV6-5|TRBJ2-7|.
CASKRQPESSYEQYF
>TRBV27|TRBJ2-7|few
CASSSTGTYEQYF
>TRBV5-1|TRBJ2-5|few
CASSLEGVETQYF
>TRBV7-6|TRBJ2-1|.
CASSLDGTSGSPSYNEQFF
>TRBV27|TRBJ2-2|.
CASSSPGTLTGELFF